This entry lists 9 T cell receptor beta chains sequenced from one sample in a study of blood T cell repertoires in COVID-19. Data came from immunoSEQ multiplex PCR; TCRdb stores just in-frame clones and leaves some out. The sample includes 130,000 to 150,000 clones, approximately 91% of them seen just once. Sample: peripheral blood. These receptors originate from a human donor in a cohort sampled during active COVID-19.

This clone was detected once. The V and J genes are TRBV7-2 and TRBJ2-3; D may be TRBD1 (6 bases). Per germline, CDR1 SGHTA and CDR2 FQGNSA. The V gene lost 2 bases and the J gene lost 6 bases, with 12 bases spanning the gap. The CDR3 extends over 14 amino acids. CDR3 protein: CASSLSPGVDTQYF. CDR3 bases: TGTGCCAGCAGCTTATCGCCAGGGGTCGATACGCAGTATTTT.

This sequence joins TRBV4-2 and TRBJ1-1; 8 bases are a match to TRBD1. Germline CDR1 and CDR2: LGHNA and YNFKEQ. Unmatched junction bases numbered 2, after V lost 1 base and J lost 1 base. The CDR3 covers 15 residues. CDR3 protein: CASSQVGTGNTEAFF. The DNA for the CDR3 is TGTGCCAGCAGCCAAGTTGGGACAGGGAACACTGAAGCTTTCTTT.

The rearrangement uses TRBV11-3 and TRBJ2-3, with 16 bases fitting TRBD2. Germline CDR1 and CDR2: SGHNT and YENEEA. Unmatched junction bases numbered 8, after V lost 5 bases and J lost 6 bases. The CDR3 runs 17 residues. CDR3 region: CASSAGTSGGEADTQYF. The CDR3 DNA reads as TGTGCCAGCAGCGCCGGGACTAGCGGGGGGGAGGCCGATACGCAGTATTTT.

The V call is TRBV30, the J call TRBJ1-2; 9 bases are a match to TRBD1. Germline V lookup: CDR1 GTSNPN, CDR2 SVGIG (reference sequence). V lost 3 bases and J lost 6; bases outside the gene matches: 8. The CDR3 loop spans 14 amino acids. In DNA form, the CDR3 reads TGTGCCTGGAGCCCGACAGGGGGATCAAATGGCTACACCTTC. Protein product: CAWSPTGGSNGYTF.

The chain has TRBV6-6 and TRBJ1-4; 10 nucleotides align to TRBD1. CDR3 length: 14 residues. V was pared by 5 bases and J by 8 bases, with 5 bases of the junction left unmatched. CDR1 MNHNY and CDR2 SVGAGI come from the germline V gene (reference sequence). CDR3 in amino acids: CASSTGTGVEKLFF. CDR3 coding DNA: TGTGCCAGCAGTACTGGGACAGGGGTCGAAAAACTGTTTTTT.

The chain uses TRBV7-3 and TRBJ2-1; TRBD2 agrees at 11 bases. V was pared by 4 bases and J by 4 bases, with 6 bases of the junction left unmatched. There are 16 residues in the CDR3. From germline, CDR1 is SGHTA and CDR2 FQGTGA. This CDR3 reads CASSSLAGGSYNEQFF. Written as DNA, the CDR3 is TGTGCCAGCAGCTCCCTAGCGGGGGGCTCGTACAATGAGCAGTTCTTC.

The rearrangement joins TRBV10-3 to TRBJ1-5; a weak D match, TRBD1 (5 bases). Trimming stripped 7 bases from V and 4 bases from J, with 11 bases between. The CDR3 is made up of 13 amino acids. In germline, CDR1 is ENHRY, CDR2 SYGVKD. The CDR3 reads CAIMGGVNQPQHF. The CDR3 nucleotides read TGTGCCATCATGGGAGGGGTAAATCAGCCCCAGCATTTT.

This chain joins TRBV6-6 and TRBJ2-3; 9 bases map to TRBD2. This CDR3 spans 16 amino acids. Losses at the gene ends were 2 bases for V and 2 bases for J; bases not matched to a gene: 5. Germline V gives CDR1 MNHNY, CDR2 SVGAGI (reference sequence). CDR3 in amino acids: CASSYGAGGDTDTQYF. CDR3 sequence (DNA): TGTGCCAGCAGTTACGGCGCGGGGGGGGACACAGATACGCAGTATTTT.

This clone was counted many times. V gene TRBV6-6 combines with J gene TRBJ2-5; D perhaps matches TRBD2 (6 bases). The CDR3 contains 14 residues. The V gene lost 4 bases and the J gene lost 2 bases, with 11 bases spanning the gap. From germline, CDR1 is MNHNY and CDR2 SVGAGI (reference sequence). CDR3 sequence: CASSFKGRQETQYF. CDR3 DNA sequence: TGTGCCAGCAGTTTTAAGGGGAGGCAAGAGACCCAGTACTTC.